This T cell receptor (beta chain) was recorded in a study of beta chain features in type 1 diabetes. Study as a whole: All samples combined gave under 110,000,000 sorted cells for examination. Study-wide results and caveats: Moderate but significant shortening of TCRB CDR3s was recorded in all four CD4+ subsets from Type 1 diabetes patients. Equally in patients and controls, PCR might preferentially amplify shorter templates. When cDNA is sequenced, cells with high TCR expression could be over-represented.

The germline gives CDR1 MNHNY, CDR2 SVGAGI (reference sequence). The CDR3 loop spans 14 amino acids. V dropped 2 bases and J dropped 5; count of bases not matched to a gene: 6. A word on this clone: Its antigen is not known.

Since all of the isolated RNA was reverse transcribed, expressed TCRB transcripts were what got sequenced. Profiling relied on immunoSEQ multiplex PCR, and the TCRdb table lists in-frame clones only, not all of them. The sample lists over 650,000 clones; around an eighth were seen once. The receptor was derived from a man aged 18 to 29 with type 1 diabetes. The sample taken for sequencing was naive CD4+ T cells from blood. The chain uses TRBV6-6 and TRBJ2-7; TRBD1 agrees at 7 bases. The CDR3 is CASSYAVGGDEQYF. Here the CDR3 DNA reads TGTGCCAGCAGTTACGCGGTAGGGGGCGACGAGCAGTACTTC.